The 23 T cell receptor beta chains presented below share a single source sample, sequenced in a study of T cells in Graves' hyperthyroidism and ophthalmopathy. The CDR3 regions of TCR beta were amplified from RNA transcripts. A set of HTBI primers served as the primers for a first-round RT-PCR of the TCR CDR3. TCRdb itself ran the multiplex PCR reads through MiXCR, one entry per CDR3 protein. The repertoire includes about 290,000 distinct CDR3 sequences, 16% of them detected once, and around a third sits in the top ten. Material for sequencing was blood. The source of these receptors is a man aged 30 to 45 with Graves' hyperthyroidism.

This clonotype occurred a few times. V is TRBV12-3 or TRBV12-4 and J is TRBJ2-1, with a weak D call TRBD2 (6 bases). CDR3 length equals 15 residues. Trimming took 2 bases from V and 2 from J, leaving 10 bases between them. The CDR3 DNA reads TGTGCCAGCAGTTTACAGGGAGGACCCTACAATGAGCAGTTCTTC. This gives the protein CASSLQGGPYNEQFF.

Many counts were recorded for this clonotype. This rearrangement joins TRBV6-6 to TRBJ2-1, with D unclear. CDR3 size: 13 residues. Germline CDR1 is MNHNY and CDR2 is SVGAGI (reference sequence). Trimming took 1 base from V and 4 from J, leaving 5 bases between them. This chain's CDR3 is CASSYYKYNEQFF. For the CDR3, the DNA is TGTGCCAGCAGTTACTACAAGTACAATGAGCAGTTCTTC.

The table lists this clonotype with many counts. V and J are TRBV2 and TRBJ2-7; 8 bases agree with TRBD1. From germline, CDR1 is SNHLY and CDR2 FYNNEI. There are 16 residues in the CDR3. With V trimmed by 5 bases and J by 6 bases, 15 bases remained unmatched. The CDR3 bases are TGTGCCAGCAGTCTCCCTTCGAGACAGGGGTTGAGCGAGCAGTACTTC. Amino acids: CASSLPSRQGLSEQYF. The whole variable domain, remainder taken from reference TRBV2 and TRBJ2-7, is EPEVTQTPSHQVTQMGQEVILRCVPISNHLYFYWYRQILGQKVEFLVSFYNNEISEKSEIFDDQFSVERPDGSNFTLKIRSTKLEDSAMYFCASSLPSRQGLSEQYFGPGTRLTVT.

Turning to this clonotype: A much larger clone is a single base away; this may be a read error. The missing conserved phenylalanine or tryptophan at the end of this CDR3 makes a read error likely. The gene calls are TRBV5-5 and TRBJ2-7; D uncertain. This CDR3 is built from 13 residues. The germline CDR1 and CDR2 sequences are SGHKS and YYEKEE (reference sequence). The CDR3 DNA reads as TGCGCCAGCAGCTTGCGTCCAACCTACGAGCAGTACCTC. Protein product: CASSLRPTYEQYL.

This clonotype came up many times. The chain links TRBV12-3 or TRBV12-4 to TRBJ2-1; unclear D gene. This CDR3 is built from 15 residues. The V end was cut by 6 bases, the J end by 5 bases, with 17 bases between. CDR3 sequence (DNA): TGTGCCAGCAGGTCAAATGTGGGAATTAACAATGAGCAGTTCTTC. This gives the protein CASRSNVGINNEQFF.

The sample holds many counts of this clonotype. The gene calls are TRBV6-2 or TRBV6-3 and TRBJ2-3, with unresolved D. Between the trimmed V and J ends, which lost 4 bases and 6 bases, there was a span of 8 bases. Germline CDR1 MNHEY, CDR2 SVGEGT. This CDR3 region has 12 residues. CDR3 region: CASSFVRDTQYF. The CDR3 DNA is TGTGCCAGCAGTTTTGTTCGGGATACGCAGTATTTT.

The V gene is TRBV30, the J gene TRBJ2-7, with TRBD2 identical over 13 bases. CDR1 and CDR2 from the germline V gene are GTSNPN and SVGIG (reference sequence). This CDR3 has 15 residues. After removal of 1 base from V and 5 bases from J, the junction contained 5 bases not matched to a gene. CDR3 sequence reads: CAWSARLAGGDEQYF. The CDR3 bases are TGTGCCTGGAGTGCCAGACTAGCGGGAGGTGACGAGCAGTACTTC.

V gene TRBV24-1 combines with J gene TRBJ2-3; D is unresolved. V lost 5 bases and J lost 1, with 18 bases in between. This CDR3 has 17 amino acids. The germline V gene has CDR1 KGHDR and CDR2 SFDVKD. This chain's CDR3 is CATSVGFSPVGTDTQYF. For the CDR3, the DNA is TGTGCCACCAGTGTTGGGTTCTCCCCCGTAGGCACAGATACGCAGTATTTT.

In its sample, this clonotype was seen many times. The CDR3 nucleotides are TGTGCCAGCAGCGCCGGAGGCGCAGCGAGCTATGGCTACACCTTC. It is translated as CASSAGGAASYGYTF. The genes are TRBV9 and TRBJ1-2; D is uncertain. V lost 3 bases and J 4 bases, leaving 16 bases between the germline ends. The CDR3 is 15 amino acids. The germline gives CDR1 SGDLS, CDR2 YYNGEE.

This clonotype was detected ten times or more. J is TRBJ2-7 and V is TRBV9; the D gene could be TRBD1 or TRBD2 (5 bases each). CDR1 and CDR2 from the germline V gene are SGDLS and YYNGEE. The CDR3 contains 14 residues. The V gene lost 3 bases and the J gene lost 3 bases, with 13 bases spanning the gap. The CDR3 is CASSGDADDYEQYF. CDR3 DNA sequence: TGTGCCAGCAGCGGGGACGCGGATGACTACGAGCAGTACTTC.

This chain connects TRBV2 to TRBJ2-3; 8 positions match TRBD2. Germline-derived CDR1 and CDR2 are SNHLY and FYNNEI. The CDR3 covers 17 residues. Losses at the gene ends were 3 bases for V and 4 bases for J; bases not matched to a gene: 12. This CDR3 is CASSDSWAGGDADTQYF. The CDR3 region has the DNA TGTGCCAGCAGTGACAGTTGGGCGGGAGGTGATGCAGATACGCAGTATTTT.

This clonotype was counted many times. The genes are TRBV5-1 and TRBJ2-5; TRBD1 aligns across 7 bases. Germline lookup yields CDR1 SGHRS and CDR2 YFSETQ. This CDR3 contains 14 residues. The trim removed 4 bases at V and 3 bases at J, leaving 6 bases unmatched. In DNA, the CDR3 is TGCGCCAGCAGCAGTCCCGGGACAGAAGAGACCCAGTACTTC. Its protein product is CASSSPGTEETQYF.

The chain recombines TRBV19 with TRBJ1-2; weak D call: TRBD1 (6 bases). There are 16 residues in the CDR3. Germline V gene data show CDR1 as LNHDA and CDR2 as SQIVND (reference sequence). The V gene lost 9 bases and the J gene lost 0 bases, with 20 bases spanning the gap. CDR3 DNA: TGTGCCAGCATATACCAGGCAGGGGCGTCTAACTATGGCTACACCTTC. Translated, it gives CASIYQAGASNYGYTF. Full variable domain (outside the CDR3, taken from reference TRBV19 and TRBJ1-2): DGGITQSPKYLFRKEGQNVTLSCEQNLNHDAMYWYRQDPGQGLRLIYYSQIVNDFQKGDIAEGYSVSREKKESFPLTVTSAQKNPTAFYLCASIYQAGASNYGYTFGSGTRLTVV.

The sample holds many counts of this clonotype. The V and J genes are TRBV5-1 and TRBJ2-1; D might be TRBD2 (7 bases). Trimming shortened V by 4 bases and J by 9 bases, and 23 bases separated the two germline ends. This CDR3 is built from 16 residues. CDR1 and CDR2 from the germline V gene are SGHRS and YFSETQ. Here the CDR3 reads CASSHPGGRLGSEQFF. The CDR3 bases are TGCGCCAGCAGCCATCCCGGGGGGCGATTAGGGAGTGAGCAGTTCTTC.

This clonotype was counted at least ten times. The CDR3 DNA sequence: TGTGCCAGCAGCCCGGACAGGTTTGGCGGGGAGCTGTTTTTT. Amino acids: CASSPDRFGGELFF. The J gene is TRBJ2-2, the V gene TRBV12-3 or TRBV12-4, with TRBD1 matching over 7 bases. The ends lost 6 bases at V and 7 bases at J; junction bases unmatched: 8. CDR3 length equals 14 residues.

This clonotype was observed a handful of times. As DNA, the CDR3 is TGCAGCGTTTACGGACTTTCCACTGAAGCTTTCTTT. It specifies CSVYGLSTEAFF. The rearrangement joins TRBV29-1 to TRBJ1-1; the D is unclear. V lost 5 bases and J 4 bases, leaving 11 bases between the germline ends. CDR3 length equals 12 residues. Germline CDR1 SQVTM, CDR2 ANQGSEA.

This sequence joins TRBV20-1 and TRBJ2-4; 10 bases line up with TRBD2. Germline V lookup: CDR1 DFQATT, CDR2 SNEGSKA (reference sequence). Trimming removed 5 bases from V and 5 bases from J; junction bases left unmatched: 15. This CDR3 comprises 17 residues. This CDR3 reads CSAGRGGLAGDENIQYF. For the CDR3, the DNA is TGCAGTGCTGGGAGGGGGGGGCTAGCGGGAGACGAAAACATTCAGTACTTC.

The chain uses TRBV11-2 and TRBJ2-7; maybe TRBD1 (6 bases). V lost 5 bases to trimming and J lost 0 bases, with 20 bases between them. The CDR3 spans 17 residues. Germline CDR1 is SGHAT and CDR2 is FQNNGV. The DNA of the CDR3 is TGTGCCAGCAGCCCCCATCCCCAACAGGGTCGCTCCTACGAGCAGTACTTC. This sequence encodes CASSPHPQQGRSYEQYF.

This clonotype was observed a few times. The V and J genes are TRBV29-1 and TRBJ1-1; D uncertain. The germline gives CDR1 SQVTM, CDR2 ANQGSEA. There are 12 residues in the CDR3. V was cut by 3 bases and J by 4 bases, with 9 bases left in between. CDR3 in DNA: TGCAGCGTTGACTTCTTGGGCACTGAAGCTTTCTTT. Residues: CSVDFLGTEAFF.

In its sample, this clonotype was seen many times. The genes are TRBV5-1 and TRBJ2-3, with 8 bases that match TRBD2. Losses at the gene ends were 0 bases for V and 2 bases for J; bases not matched to a gene: 8. The V gene's germline CDR1 is SGHRS and CDR2 YFSETQ. The CDR3 sequence is 17 residues long. The CDR3 region is CASSLAVRTSPTDTQYF. DNA for the CDR3: TGCGCCAGCAGCTTGGCCGTGAGGACTAGCCCCACAGATACGCAGTATTTT.

The rearrangement uses TRBV20-1 and TRBJ1-6, with TRBD1 matching over 7 bases. The CDR3 loop spans 15 amino acids. The trim removed 6 bases at V and 6 bases at J, leaving 11 bases unmatched. Germline-derived CDR1 and CDR2 are DFQATT and SNEGSKA (reference sequence). The DNA for the CDR3 is TGCAGTGCCACCAGCCCGGGACAGCCTAATTCACCCCTCCACTTT. It is translated as CSATSPGQPNSPLHF.

This chain links TRBV6-4 with TRBJ2-2; no clear D gene. V lost 5 bases, J lost 4 bases, and 8 bases lay in between. This CDR3 spans 13 amino acids. CDR1 and CDR2 (germline): MRHNA, SNTAGT. The CDR3 DNA reads TGTGCCAGCAGTTACGTGGCCACCGGGGAGCTGTTTTTT. It yields the protein CASSYVATGELFF.

This clonotype was found once. Possible read error: a much larger clone is one base away. The chain has TRBV20-1 and TRBJ2-1; possible D gene TRBD2, 6 bases. The V end was cut by 4 bases, the J end by 4 bases, with 14 bases between. CDR1 DFQATT and CDR2 SNEGSKA come from the germline V gene (reference sequence). The CDR3 covers 14 residues. The CDR3, as DNA: TGCAGTGCTAAAGATCCTGGACTATACAATGAGCAGTTCTTC. It specifies CSAKDPGLYNEQFF.